This T cell receptor beta chain originates from a study of cytomegalovirus exposure and HLA in healthy donors. Primers for the PCR totalled 60 Vbeta and 13 Jbeta. Profiled with immunoSEQ multiplex PCR; TCRdb holds only in-frame clones, not every one. Its table lists 140,000 to 150,000 clones. The source is a woman aged 50 to 60 in good health and CMV-seronegative. The material sequenced was PBMCs.

DNA for the CDR3: TGTGCCAGCAGTCGCCAGGGGGAATACTACGAGCAGTACTTC. Amino acid sequence: CASSRQGEYYEQYF. The chain has TRBV6-1 and TRBJ2-7, with 7 bases lining up with TRBD1. Germline-derived CDR1 and CDR2 are MNHNS and SASEGT. V trimming: 5 bases; J trimming: 3 bases; junction bases outside the gene matches: 7. CDR3 size: 14 residues.